The rows below give T cell receptor beta chains drawn from one sample of a study of blood T cells in healthy people across ages. TCRdb independently ran MiXCR on the 5' RACE reads; one entry per CDR3 protein. The table lists 800,000 to 950,000 distinct CDR3 sequences, roughly 43% of them singletons, with roughly 13% in the top ten. The sequenced material came from blood. The source is a man younger than 45 in good health. CDR3s include the opening cysteine and the closing phenylalanine or tryptophan. A D gene is named only where the DNA matches it firmly. Expanded clones get a size class; other rows say once, few or many, or leave the size out.

CDR3 protein: CASSLALSSEYGYTF
CDR3 DNA: TGTGCCAGCAGCTTAGCGCTCTCGTCCGAGTATGGCTACACCTTC
D gene: -
J gene: TRBJ1-2
clone size: few
V gene: TRBV7-2

CDR3 protein: CASHHVRGSSYEQYF
CDR3 DNA: TGTGCCAGCCATCATGTCCGGGGCAGCTCCTACGAGCAGTACTTC
D gene: -
J gene: TRBJ2-7
clone size: -
V gene: TRBV6-5

CDR3 protein: CASSEYKKSNTEAFF
CDR3 DNA: TGTGCCAGCAGTGAATATAAGAAATCGAACACTGAAGCTTTCTTT
D gene: -
J gene: TRBJ1-1
clone size: -
V gene: TRBV25-1

CDR3 protein: CASSLEYGRGAYGYTF
CDR3 DNA: TGCGCCAGCAGCTTGGAGTACGGAAGAGGGGCCTATGGCTACACCTTC
D gene: -
J gene: TRBJ1-2
clone size: -
V gene: TRBV5-1

CDR3 protein: CASSLTEANYGYTF
CDR3 DNA: TGCGCCAGCAGCTTGACGGAGGCTAACTATGGCTACACCTTC
D gene: -
J gene: TRBJ1-2
clone size: once
V gene: TRBV5-1

CDR3 protein: CSAKPGAAYNEQFF
CDR3 DNA: TGCAGTGCTAAACCGGGGGCCGCCTACAATGAGCAGTTCTTC
D gene: -
J gene: TRBJ2-1
clone size: once
V gene: TRBV20-1

CDR3 protein: CASSRSHSGGQYNEQFF
CDR3 DNA: TGTGCCAGCTCACGGTCCCACAGCGGGGGGCAGTACAATGAGCAGTTCTTC
D gene: TRBD2
J gene: TRBJ2-1
clone size: few
V gene: TRBV18

CDR3 protein: CASSGSVAGADGTQYF
CDR3 DNA: TGTGCCAGCAGCGGAAGTGTAGCGGGGGCCGACGGGACCCAGTACTTC
D gene: TRBD2
J gene: TRBJ2-5
clone size: -
V gene: TRBV7-2

CDR3 protein: CASSLADYTAVNTDTQYF
CDR3 DNA: TGTGCCAGCAGCTTGGCAGATTACACAGCAGTGAACACAGATACGCAGTATTTT
D gene: -
J gene: TRBJ2-3
clone size: once
V gene: TRBV7-9

CDR3 protein: CASSLSGQGYGYTF
CDR3 DNA: TGTGCCAGCAGTTTATCGGGACAGGGCTATGGCTACACCTTC
D gene: TRBD1
J gene: TRBJ1-2
clone size: many
V gene: TRBV27

CDR3 protein: CASSQRTGRYYEQYF
CDR3 DNA: TGTGCCAGCAGCCAACGGACAGGGAGATACTACGAGCAGTACTTC
D gene: TRBD1
J gene: TRBJ2-7
clone size: few
V gene: TRBV3-1

CDR3 protein: CASSLRGGTDAQYF
CDR3 DNA: TGTGCCAGCAGTCTGAGGGGGGGCACAGATGCGCAGTATTTT
D gene: -
J gene: TRBJ2-3
clone size: -
V gene: TRBV6-5

CDR3 protein: CASSSFPLTGTYEQYF
CDR3 DNA: TGTGCCAGCAGTTCTTTTCCCCTGACAGGGACCTACGAGCAGTACTTC
D gene: TRBD1
J gene: TRBJ2-7
clone size: -
V gene: TRBV27

CDR3 protein: CASSVEGATGDTQYF
CDR3 DNA: TGTGCCAGCAGCGTAGAGGGGGCCACGGGGGATACGCAGTATTTT
D gene: TRBD1
J gene: TRBJ2-3
clone size: -
V gene: TRBV9

CDR3 protein: CASTLGTSGGAKFNEQFF
CDR3 DNA: TGCGCCAGCACCCTCGGGACTAGCGGGGGGGCCAAGTTCAATGAGCAGTTCTTC
D gene: TRBD2
J gene: TRBJ2-1
clone size: few
V gene: TRBV5-1

CDR3 protein: CASSQAPGGIYEQYF
CDR3 DNA: TGTGCCAGCAGCCAAGCACCAGGGGGGATCTACGAGCAGTACTTC
D gene: -
J gene: TRBJ2-7
clone size: many
V gene: TRBV3-1

CDR3 protein: CASSQDGTRREETQYF
CDR3 DNA: TGTGCCAGCAGCCAAGATGGGACCCGCAGGGAGGAGACCCAGTACTTC
D gene: -
J gene: TRBJ2-5
clone size: -
V gene: TRBV4-2

CDR3 protein: CASSDWRTVDEKLFF
CDR3 DNA: TGTGCCAGCAGCGACTGGCGGACAGTCGATGAAAAACTGTTTTTT
D gene: -
J gene: TRBJ1-4
clone size: -
V gene: TRBV5-6

CDR3 protein: CSAAAGGYNEQFF
CDR3 DNA: TGCAGTGCTGCCGCGGGGGGATACAATGAGCAGTTCTTC
D gene: TRBD2
J gene: TRBJ2-1
clone size: few
V gene: TRBV20-1

CDR3 protein: CASGFRVPDTQYF
CDR3 DNA: TGTGCCAGCGGATTCAGGGTCCCAGATACGCAGTATTTT
D gene: -
J gene: TRBJ2-3
clone size: few
V gene: TRBV12-3/TRBV12-4